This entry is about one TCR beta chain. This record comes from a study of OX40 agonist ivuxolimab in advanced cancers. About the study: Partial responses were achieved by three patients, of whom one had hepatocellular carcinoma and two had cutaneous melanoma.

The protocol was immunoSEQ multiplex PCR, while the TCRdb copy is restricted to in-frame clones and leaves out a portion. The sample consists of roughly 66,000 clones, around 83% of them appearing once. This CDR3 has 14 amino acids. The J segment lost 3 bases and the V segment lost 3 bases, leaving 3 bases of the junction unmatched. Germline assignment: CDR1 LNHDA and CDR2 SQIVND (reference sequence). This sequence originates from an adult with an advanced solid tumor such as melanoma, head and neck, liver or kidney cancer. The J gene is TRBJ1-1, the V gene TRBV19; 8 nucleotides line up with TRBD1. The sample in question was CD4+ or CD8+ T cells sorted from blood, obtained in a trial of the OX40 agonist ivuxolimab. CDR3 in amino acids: CASSIRGQDTEAFF. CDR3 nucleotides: TGTGCCAGTAGTATCAGGGGGCAGGACACTGAAGCTTTCTTT.